Detailed here is one T cell receptor (beta chain). Its antigen remains unknown. V was pared by 4 bases and J by 6 bases, with 15 bases between. Per the germline V gene, CDR1 is SQVTM and CDR2 is ANQGSEA. The CDR3 extends over 13 amino acids. This sample was included in a study of cytomegalovirus exposure and HLA in healthy donors. Study-wide findings and caveats: The investigators catalogued 164 TCR beta chains as cytomegalovirus-associated.

The PCR had 60 Vbeta and 13 Jbeta primers. TCRdb keeps only in-frame clones here, not all; method: immunoSEQ multiplex PCR. The repertoire holds about 100,000 clones, with 60% to 85% as singletons. The J gene is TRBJ1-1, the V gene TRBV29-1; D ambiguous. This sequence was found in a man aged 50 to 60 in good health and CMV-seronegative. The specimen was PBMCs. The CDR3 loop reads CSVGPSGDAEAFF. The DNA for the CDR3 is TGCAGCGTTGGGCCCAGCGGAGACGCTGAAGCTTTCTTT.